The 23 T cell receptor beta chains presented below share a single source sample, sequenced in a study of cytomegalovirus exposure and HLA in healthy donors. PCR primers comprised 60 Vbeta and 13 Jbeta primers. The table came from immunoSEQ multiplex PCR; TCRdb's copy has only in-frame clones and leaves some out. The table records roughly 80,000 clones, 65% to 70% of them present only once. The specimen was PBMCs. All receptors come from a woman aged 50 to 60 in good health and CMV-seropositive.

The J gene is TRBJ1-1, the V gene TRBV4-2; D uncertain. CDR1 and CDR2 from the germline V gene are LGHNA and YNFKEQ. Trimming left V 0 bases short and J 0 bases short, with 2 bases between. This CDR3 region has 13 residues. The CDR3 region is CASSQDMNTEAFF. The DNA for the CDR3 is TGTGCCAGCAGCCAAGATATGAACACTGAAGCTTTCTTT.

This chain uses TRBV18 with TRBJ1-5; 8 bases line up with TRBD1. After removal of 6 bases from V and 3 bases from J, the junction contained 7 bases not matched to a gene. There are 15 residues in the CDR3. Germline CDR1 and CDR2: KGHSH and LQKENI. The CDR3 sequence is CASSMGQDTNQPQHF. CDR3 nucleotides: TGTGCCAGCTCGATGGGACAGGATACCAATCAGCCCCAGCATTTT.

The V call is TRBV27, the J call TRBJ1-6; D gene uncertain. Germline V lookup: CDR1 MNHEY, CDR2 SMNVEV (reference sequence). V was trimmed by 8 bases and J by 10 bases, leaving 12 bases between them. This CDR3 is 12 amino acids long. The CDR3 reads CASGLPGSPLHF. CDR3 DNA: TGTGCCAGCGGACTCCCGGGGTCACCCCTCCACTTT.

The chain recombines TRBV21-1 with TRBJ1-1. TRBV21-1 is tagged as a pseudogene. The CDR3 has 15 amino acids. CDR3 sequence: CASSCPRAWNTEAFF. CDR3 DNA sequence: TGTGCCAGCAGCTGCCCGAGGGCGTGGAACACTGAAGCTTTCTTT.

This clone was detected a few times. The chain links TRBV4-1 to TRBJ1-3; no firm D call. CDR1 and CDR2 (germline): MGHRA, YSYEKL. Trimming took 2 bases from V and 0 from J, leaving 14 bases between them. The CDR3 runs to 17 residues. The CDR3 loop reads CASSQPPLRRSGNTIYF. CDR3 coding DNA: TGCGCCAGCAGCCAACCCCCTTTGAGGCGCTCTGGAAACACCATATATTTT.

The chain is built from TRBV25-1 and TRBJ2-1, with 13 positions matching TRBD2. V dropped 2 bases and J dropped 9; count of bases not matched to a gene: 7. Per the germline V gene, CDR1 is MGHDK and CDR2 is SYGVNS. This CDR3 region has 16 residues. The CDR3 here is CASSERRTSGGGEQFF. DNA of the CDR3: TGTGCCAGCAGTGAACGGAGGACTAGCGGGGGCGGTGAGCAGTTCTTC.

The chain combines TRBV5-1 with TRBJ2-1; 10 bases align to TRBD1. The CDR3 length is 16 residues. The V gene's germline CDR1 is SGHRS and CDR2 YFSETQ. V was pared by 4 bases and J by 8 bases, with 12 bases of the junction left unmatched. CDR3 region: CASSRGGTGVSDEQFF. The CDR3 DNA reads as TGCGCCAGCAGCCGGGGCGGGACAGGGGTTTCTGATGAGCAGTTCTTC.

This chain connects TRBV7-3 to TRBJ2-7; 7 nucleotides match TRBD2. This CDR3 is 13 amino acids long. Germline assignment: CDR1 SGHTA and CDR2 FQGTGA. Trimming cost V 5 bases and J 1 base; bases outside gene matches: 2. The DNA for the CDR3 is TGTGCCAGCAGCGCGGGGGAGTCCTACGAGCAGTACTTC. Amino acids: CASSAGESYEQYF. Full variable domain (outside the CDR3, taken from reference TRBV7-3 and TRBJ2-7): GAGVSQTPSNKVTEKGKYVELRCDPISGHTALYWYRQSLGQGPEFLIYFQGTGAADDSGLPNDRFFAVRPEGSVSTLKIQRTERGDSAVYLCASSAGESYEQYFGPGTRLTVT.

The J gene is TRBJ1-1, the V gene TRBV6-5; maybe TRBD1 (5 bases). The CDR3 contains 14 residues. Trimming took 8 bases from V and 1 from J, leaving 14 bases between them. From germline, CDR1 is MNHEY and CDR2 SVGAGI. The CDR3 bases are TGTGCCAGCTCCCCGATAGGGGCGAACACTGAAGCTTTCTTT. It codes for CASSPIGANTEAFF.

The chain joins TRBV5-1 to TRBJ2-5; a weak D match, TRBD2 (5 bases). Germline assignment: CDR1 SGHRS and CDR2 YFSETQ. The V end lost 1 base, the J end lost 5 bases, and 9 bases lay between the germline ends. This CDR3 has 13 amino acids. The CDR3 region is CASSLRGWETQYF. The CDR3 DNA sequence: TGCGCCAGCAGCTTGCGGGGTTGGGAGACCCAGTACTTC.

This clone was observed a few times. The CDR3 here is CASSPGLLTNEKLFF. The CDR3 DNA follows: TGTGCCAGCAGCCCAGGGTTACTAACTAATGAAAAACTGTTTTTT. The chain is built from TRBV7-9 and TRBJ1-4; a possible D gene is TRBD1 (5 bases). V shed 5 bases and J shed 1 base, with 11 bases lying between them. Germline CDR1 SEHNR, CDR2 FQNEAQ (reference sequence). CDR3 length equals 15 residues.

The chain employs TRBV7-2 and TRBJ2-1, with 7 bases fitting TRBD1. The CDR3 is 13 residues long. With V trimmed by 5 bases and J by 12 bases, 10 bases remained unmatched. Germline CDR1 SGHTA, CDR2 FQGNSA. The CDR3 region is CASSQERTGPQFF. The CDR3, as DNA: TGTGCCAGCAGCCAAGAACGGACAGGACCGCAGTTCTTC.

This sequence joins TRBV9 and TRBJ2-1; 10 positions match TRBD2. Trimming took 5 bases from V and 7 from J; bases not matched to a gene: 18. Per the germline V gene, CDR1 is SGDLS and CDR2 is YYNGEE. The CDR3 is 18 residues long. CDR3 amino acids: CASSLSPSGGDFTNEQFF. CDR3 DNA sequence: TGTGCCAGCAGTCTCTCCCCCAGCGGGGGGGACTTTACGAATGAGCAGTTCTTC.

This chain connects TRBV11-2 to TRBJ1-2, with D maybe TRBD1 (6 bases). Trimming shortened V by 5 bases and J by 4 bases, and 17 bases separated the two germline ends. The CDR3 contains 15 residues. Germline loops: CDR1 SGHAT, CDR2 FQNNGV. CDR3 region: CASSGRTGIVYGYTF. Written as DNA, the CDR3 is TGTGCCAGCAGCGGACGAACAGGGATCGTCTATGGCTACACCTTC.

The chain is built from TRBV6-5 and TRBJ2-2; TRBD2 is a possible D gene (6 bases). CDR1 MNHEY and CDR2 SVGAGI come from the germline V gene. Trimming took 5 bases from V and 1 from J, leaving 11 bases between them. The CDR3 is made up of 15 amino acids. CDR3 bases: TGTGCCAGCAGTCAAAGGGGACTGAACACCGGGGAGCTGTTTTTT. It encodes CASSQRGLNTGELFF.

The J gene is TRBJ1-1, the V gene TRBV6-5; TRBD1 aligns across 7 bases. The CDR3 has 13 residues. From germline, CDR1 is MNHEY and CDR2 SVGAGI. Unmatched junction bases numbered 4, after V lost 4 bases and J lost 5 bases. CDR3 region: CASSSTGETEAFF. The DNA of the CDR3 is TGTGCCAGCAGTTCTACAGGGGAGACTGAAGCTTTCTTT.

The V gene is TRBV30, the J gene TRBJ2-5; D might be TRBD2 (5 bases). Germline loops: CDR1 GTSNPN, CDR2 SVGIG (reference sequence). Trimming pared 1 base from V and 4 bases from J, leaving 7 bases between. The CDR3 length is 12 residues. CDR3 amino acids: CAWSGAGETQYF. The CDR3 nucleotides are TGTGCCTGGAGTGGCGCGGGAGAGACCCAGTACTTC.

V is TRBV5-6 and J is TRBJ2-7, with TRBD1 matching over 7 bases. Germline CDR1 is SGHDT and CDR2 is YYEEEE. V was clipped by 4 bases and J by 3 bases; unmatched bases: 7. The CDR3 consists of 14 residues. This CDR3 is CASSATGTDYEQYF. CDR3 in DNA: TGTGCCAGCAGCGCGACCGGGACAGACTACGAGCAGTACTTC.

This clone was found a few times. The rearrangement joins TRBV6-1 to TRBJ2-2, with a weak D call TRBD1 (5 bases). CDR1 is MNHNS, CDR2 SASEGT, per germline. The CDR3 extends over 16 amino acids. V lost 1 base and J 1 base, leaving 10 bases between the germline ends. In nucleotides, the CDR3 is TGTGCCAGCAGTGAAGGAGTACAGGAGAACACCGGGGAGCTGTTTTTT. This codes for CASSEGVQENTGELFF.

CDR3 coding DNA: TGTGCCAGCAGCCCTCGTTCCTCCTACAATGAGCAGTTCTTC. Protein: CASSPRSSYNEQFF. V is TRBV7-9 and J is TRBJ2-1; D is uncertain. The CDR3 runs to 14 residues. V shed 5 bases and J shed 0 bases, with 8 bases lying between them. Germline V gene sequence: CDR1 SEHNR, CDR2 FQNEAQ (reference sequence).

This clone turned up a few times. V usage is TRBV4-2 and J usage is TRBJ1-4, with 10 nucleotides matching TRBD1. Unmatched junction bases numbered 10, after V lost 0 bases and J lost 3 bases. Germline V CDR1 and CDR2: LGHNA, YNFKEQ. This CDR3 is built from 19 residues. For the CDR3, the DNA is TGTGCCAGCAGCCAAGATACTGCGGGACAGGGGAGGGCTAATGAAAAACTGTTTTTT. Its translation is CASSQDTAGQGRANEKLFF.

This chain links TRBV2 with TRBJ2-3; no definite D call. The length of the CDR3 is 12 residues. V was cut by 3 bases and J by 6 bases, with 7 bases left in between. CDR1 and CDR2 (germline): SNHLY, FYNNEI. CDR3 sequence reads: CASSDDRDTQYF. For the CDR3, the DNA is TGTGCCAGCAGTGATGATCGGGATACGCAGTATTTT.

This chain joins TRBV14 and TRBJ2-2, with 11 bases fitting TRBD2. The V and J ends lost 4 bases and 2 bases, in that order; junction bases with no gene match: 12. The germline gives CDR1 SGHDN, CDR2 FVKESK. There are 19 residues in the CDR3. CDR3 amino acids: CASSPLVVSGGVNTGELFF. CDR3 coding DNA: TGTGCCAGCAGCCCCCTCGTGGTTAGCGGGGGGGTAAACACCGGGGAGCTGTTTTTT.